This T cell receptor beta chain originates from a study of T cells after yellow fever vaccination. Study-wide results and caveats: A weaker but faster secondary response was observed, peaking on day 5 versus 15. Primary-vaccination clones mostly resurfaced post-booster (less than 98% CD4, just under 90% CD8).

In its sample, this clonotype was seen many times. The target antigen is unknown. 5'RACE template switching produced TCR cDNA carrying a universal primer site and UMIs. MiXCR was run by TCRdb on the 5' RACE reads, yielding one entry per CDR3 protein. This table has some 110,000 distinct CDR3 sequences, approximately 8.4% appearing once. From germline, CDR1 is SEHNR and CDR2 FQNEAQ (reference sequence). The CDR3 consists of 14 residues. V lost 3 bases to trimming and J lost 5 bases, with 14 bases between them. The rearrangement joins TRBV7-9 to TRBJ2-7, with unresolved D. This receptor was taken from a young man who received the YFV17D yellow fever vaccine. This specimen consisted of CD8+ T cells sorted from PBMCs, obtained 45 days after the yellow fever booster vaccination. This chain's CDR3 is CASSFTFDGDEQYF. The CDR3 DNA reads TGTGCCAGCAGCTTTACCTTTGACGGCGACGAGCAGTACTTC.